In this sample, the clone carrying this T cell receptor beta chain turned up many times. Its specificity is unknown. This sample was taken from a study of Graves' ophthalmopathy and Graves' hyperthyroidism. General observations from the study: Most expanded clonotypes from thyroid (those above 0.001 frequency) were also found in blood.

Germline V gives CDR1 KGHSH, CDR2 LQKENI. CDR3 size: 14 residues. Unmatched junction bases numbered 6, after V lost 4 bases and J lost 4 bases. Researchers took RNA transcripts and amplified TCR beta CDR3 regions from them. The library came from an HTBI-primed first-round RT-PCR and a second-round multiplex PCR. TCRdb re-called the multiplex PCR reads through MiXCR, storing one row per CDR3 protein. The profile shows roughly 350,000 distinct CDR3 sequences, 15% to 20% of them singletons. The authors enrolled newly diagnosed hyperthyroidism patients aged 18 to 65 with under 2 months' duration. Symptoms, serum thyroxine and TRAb, thyroid ultrasound, and orbital computed tomography formed the diagnostic basis.

This TCR was recovered from an adult woman with stable Graves' hyperthyroidism. The sequencing input was peripheral blood. The J gene is TRBJ2-7, the V gene TRBV18; 8 bases fit TRBD1. CDR3 in DNA: TGTGCCAGCTCACTCCGGGACAGGTGGTACGAGCAGTACTTC. Translating it yields CASSLRDRWYEQYF.